A selection of T cell receptor beta chains follows, all from one sample in a study of shared T cell receptors in the human thymus. Sequencing was performed with immunoSEQ multiplex PCR; in TCRdb, only in-frame clones are kept and a portion is missing. Found here are roughly 710,000 clones, approximately 85% of them singletons; the top ten hold around 0.0094%. The same data also contributed to another study, on human thymus T cells.

The sample was thymocytes. The receptor source for this set is a girl less than two years old with a congenital heart defect. The CDR3 runs from the conserved cysteine through the conserved F or W. A D gene is named only where the DNA matches it firmly. Clone size is shown for a subset of rows, as once, few, many or a class of expanded clone.

v_call	clone_size	d_call	j_call	cdr3_nt	cdr3_aa
TRBV7-9	NA	NA	TRBJ2-1	TGTGTTCTCCGGGACACTTCCTACAATGAGCAGTTCTTC	CVLRDTSYNEQFF
TRBV29-1	NA	NA	TRBJ2-3	TGCAGCGTGCGGGGGCCCTCGACAGATACGCAGTATTTT	CSVRGPSTDTQYF
TRBV15	once	TRBD1	TRBJ2-3	TGTGCCACCAGCACAACTCTCCGGGACAGGGGACGAACAGATACGCAGTATTTT	CATSTTLRDRGRTDTQYF
TRBV4-1	once	TRBD1	TRBJ2-5	TGCGCCAGCAGCCAGCCCGGGACAGAAGAGACCCAGTACTTC	CASSQPGTEETQYF
TRBV28	NA	NA	TRBJ1-2	TGTGCCAGCAGTTCCCAAACAGAGAACTATGGCTACACCTTC	CASSSQTENYGYTF
TRBV5-1	once	NA	TRBJ2-2	TGCGCCAGCAGTTTGACTCCCCTGCAGAACACCGGGGAGCTGTTTTTT	CASSLTPLQNTGELFF
TRBV12-5	NA	NA	TRBJ2-1	TGTGCTAGCTCCGGGGCTAGCGATTCCTACAATGAGCAGTTCTTC	CASSGASDSYNEQFF
TRBV9	few	TRBD1	TRBJ1-6	TGTGCCAGCAGCGTGGACAGGGGGCCTTCACCCCTCCACTTT	CASSVDRGPSPLHF
TRBV7-8	NA	NA	TRBJ2-1	TGTGCCAGCATGAGGGCGGGGGCCCCCAATGAGCAGTTCTTC	CASMRAGAPNEQFF
TRBV6-1	NA	NA	TRBJ1-1	TGTGCCAGCAGTGGATCCAGGGAACGGGCTGAAGCTTTCTTT	CASSGSRERAEAFF
TRBV20-1	NA	NA	TRBJ2-3	TGCAGTGCACCGTGTGGCGATACGCAGTATTTT	CSAPCGDTQYF
TRBV5-6	NA	TRBD1	TRBJ1-1	TGTGCCAGCAGCCTTAGGCGAAGACAGGGGGCGAGGGCTGAAGCTTTCTTT	CASSLRRRQGARAEAFF
TRBV4-3	NA	TRBD1	TRBJ1-2	TGCGCCAGCAGCCCCCCCCCAGGGACAGCCGGTGGCTACACCTTC	CASSPPPGTAGGYTF
TRBV14	NA	NA	TRBJ1-1	TGTGCCAGCAGCCAAGGTGCGGACGAAGGAGGGTGCCCAGTATGGTACGGTCACAGCACTGAAGCTTTCTTT	CASSQGADEGGCPVWYGHSTEAFF
TRBV7-9	NA	NA	TRBJ1-1	TGTGCCAGCAGCTCTGATACAGAGCCAGAGAACACTGAAGCTTTCTTT	CASSSDTEPENTEAFF
TRBV4-1	NA	NA	TRBJ1-6	TGCGCCAGCAGCCAAGATCGTCGGGTTCTCAGTTCACCCCTCCACTTT	CASSQDRRVLSSPLHF
TRBV6-5	NA	NA	TRBJ1-2	TGTGCCAGCAGTTACGCCGCGAGTGGCAGTACGGGTGGCTACACCTTC	CASSYAASGSTGGYTF
TRBV25-1	NA	NA	TRBJ1-6	TGTGCCAGCAGTACTGGTCATTATAATTCCCCCCTCCACTTT	CASSTGHYNSPLHF
TRBV5-1	NA	TRBD1	TRBJ1-2	TGCGCCAGCAGCACCCGGCAGGGGGCGAATTATTATGGCTACACCTTC	CASSTRQGANYYGYTF
TRBV5-1	NA	TRBD1	TRBJ1-1	TGCGCCAGCAGCTTGGGCCGGGACAGGGAACACACTGAAGCTTTCTTT	CASSLGRDREHTEAFF
TRBV5-1	NA	NA	TRBJ2-3	TGCGCCAGCAGCTTCGGGGGTAGCACAGATACGCAGTATTTT	CASSFGGSTDTQYF
TRBV19	few	NA	TRBJ1-5	TGTGCCAGTGCGCGAAGGAGCACGAGCAATCAGCCCCAGCATTTT	CASARRSTSNQPQHF
TRBV4-3	NA	TRBD2	TRBJ2-1	TGCGCCAGCAGCCAAGGGGGAGTAGCGGGGGGGCGCGTCTCCTACAATGAGCAGTTCTTC	CASSQGGVAGGRVSYNEQFF
TRBV5-6	NA	TRBD2	TRBJ2-3	TGTGCCAGCAGCTTATTGCGCCTAGCGGTCACAGATACGCAGTATTTT	CASSLLRLAVTDTQYF
TRBV28	NA	NA	TRBJ1-6	TGTGCCAGCCGTAGAAATGGGTCGACTTTTCCGAGCTCCTATAATTCACCCCTCCACTTT	CASRRNGSTFPSSYNSPLHF
TRBV5-6	few	TRBD1	TRBJ1-2	TGTGCCAGCAGCTATTTACGGACAGGACAAGACTATGGCTACACCTTC	CASSYLRTGQDYGYTF
TRBV5-1	NA	NA	TRBJ1-2	TGCGCCAGCAGCCTTCGGGACTCCCCGGACCAAATATACTATGGCTACACCTTC	CASSLRDSPDQIYYGYTF
TRBV6-4	NA	TRBD2	TRBJ2-1	TGTGCCAGCAGTTGGACTAGCGCTGGCGATGAGCAGTTCTTC	CASSWTSAGDEQFF
TRBV7-6	NA	NA	TRBJ2-7	TGTGCCAGCAGCTTAAAAGGGAGCTCCTACGAGCAGTACTTC	CASSLKGSSYEQYF
TRBV5-6	once	NA	TRBJ2-3	TGTGCCAGCAGCTTGGATGGTGCGGGGTGGGCAGATACGCAGTATTTT	CASSLDGAGWADTQYF
TRBV14	NA	NA	TRBJ1-2	TGTGCCAGCAGCACCGATCAGGGGCCCTACACCTTC	CASSTDQGPYTF
TRBV2	NA	TRBD1	TRBJ2-7	TGTGCCAGCAGTGAACCGGGACAGGTTGCCTTC	CASSEPGQVAF
TRBV18	few	TRBD2	TRBJ2-3	TGTGCCAGCTCACCAATTAGCGGGGGGACGGAGGATACGCAGTATTTT	CASSPISGGTEDTQYF
TRBV30	few	NA	TRBJ1-4	TGTGCCTGGAGTTGGACATCACCATCCCTTGCAACTAATGAAAAACTGTTTTTT	CAWSWTSPSLATNEKLFF
TRBV5-4	NA	TRBD1	TRBJ2-1	TGTGCCAGCCAGGAGACAGGGGATGAGCAGTTCTTC	CASQETGDEQFF
TRBV15	NA	NA	TRBJ2-3	TGTGCCACCAGCAGACGTAGACAGGACACAGATACGCAGTATTTT	CATSRRRQDTDTQYF
TRBV5-1	NA	NA	TRBJ1-5	TGCGCCAGCCGTCGGGTTGTTAGGAGGTGGTGGGATCAGCCCCAGCATTTT	CASRRVVRRWWDQPQHF
TRBV6-6	NA	TRBD1	TRBJ1-5	TGTGCCAGCAGTTACAACAGGGGAAGCAATCAGCCCCAGCATTTT	CASSYNRGSNQPQHF
TRBV5-1	NA	NA	TRBJ1-6	TGCGCCAGCAGCTTGGGAGGGATAGGTAATTCACCCCTCCACTTT	CASSLGGIGNSPLHF
TRBV4-3	NA	NA	TRBJ2-3	TGCGCCAGCAGCCAACTATTGGCCGACTTCGACCCAGATACGCAGTATTTT	CASSQLLADFDPDTQYF
TRBV4-1	NA	TRBD1	TRBJ2-3	TGCGCCAGCAGCCAGGGACAGCACACAGATACGCAGTATTTT	CASSQGQHTDTQYF
TRBV18	NA	TRBD2	TRBJ2-5	TGTGCCAGCTGGACTAGAAAAGAGACCCAGTACTTC	CASWTRKETQYF
TRBV5-1	NA	NA	TRBJ2-7	TGCGCCAGCAGCCCCCTCTCCTACGAGCAGTACTTC	CASSPLSYEQYF
TRBV6-1	once	NA	TRBJ2-7	TGTGCCAGCAGTACGTCTAGTAGCTACGAGCAGTACTTC	CASSTSSSYEQYF
TRBV14	NA	TRBD1	TRBJ2-1	TGTGCCAGCAGCTCTTATACCGGGCCACAGGGGCTTAGGCTGCCACCTACCTACAATGAGCAGTTCTTC	CASSSYTGPQGLRLPPTYNEQFF
TRBV19	NA	NA	TRBJ2-3	TGTGCCAGTACCGAATCATTTTTGGGGGGGGTGTGGGGGGGGGCCTTCGCAGATACGCAGTATTTT	CASTESFLGGVWGGAFADTQYF
TRBV4-1	NA	NA	TRBJ1-2	TGCGCCAGCAGCCAAGATATTGGGGGGGGTGGAGGCTACACCTTC	CASSQDIGGGGGYTF